One sample yielded the 2 T cell receptor beta chains listed below, sequenced in a study of OX40 agonist ivuxolimab in advanced cancers. The protocol was immunoSEQ multiplex PCR, while the TCRdb copy is restricted to in-frame clones and leaves out a portion. The data hold over 70,000 clones, with about 93% observed a single time. The sample was CD4+ or CD8+ T cells sorted from blood, taken in a trial of the OX40 agonist ivuxolimab. These receptors all stem from an adult with an advanced solid tumor such as melanoma, head and neck, liver or kidney cancer.

The genes are TRBV5-6 and TRBJ2-7, with D maybe TRBD2 (6 bases). The CDR3 is 14 amino acids. From germline, CDR1 is SGHDT and CDR2 YYEEEE. Trimming took off 2 bases at V and 4 bases at J, with 13 bases between the two ends. For the CDR3, the DNA is TGTGCCAGCAGCTTCCAGGGAGGTCGGTACGAGCAGTACTTC. This codes for CASSFQGGRYEQYF.

This CDR3 reads CASSVTAAGGFYGGETQYF. In nucleotides, the CDR3 is TGTGCCAGCAGCGTAACCGCCGCAGGGGGCTTTTATGGCGGGGAGACCCAGTACTTC. J is TRBJ2-5 and V is TRBV9; the match to TRBD1 covers 8 bases. Trimming at V came to 1 base and at J to 5 bases, leaving 19 bases not matched to a gene. This CDR3 is built from 19 residues. Per germline, CDR1 SGDLS and CDR2 YYNGEE.